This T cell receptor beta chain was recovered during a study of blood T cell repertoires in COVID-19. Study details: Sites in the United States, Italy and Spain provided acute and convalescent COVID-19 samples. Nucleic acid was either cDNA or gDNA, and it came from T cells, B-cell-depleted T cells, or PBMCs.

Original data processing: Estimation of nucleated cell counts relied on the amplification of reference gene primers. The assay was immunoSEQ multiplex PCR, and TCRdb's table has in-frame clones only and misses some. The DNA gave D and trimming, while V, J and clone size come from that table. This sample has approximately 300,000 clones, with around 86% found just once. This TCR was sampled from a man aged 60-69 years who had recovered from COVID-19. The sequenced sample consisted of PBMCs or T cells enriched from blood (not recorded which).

CDR3 amino acids: CASSPLGLAQADTQYF. CDR3 nucleotide sequence: TGTGCCAGCAGTCCCTTGGGACTCGCCCAGGCAGATACGCAGTATTTT. The V and J genes are TRBV27 and TRBJ2-3, with D possibly matching TRBD2 (6 bases). This CDR3 is 16 amino acids long. V lost 5 bases, J lost 4 bases, and 19 bases lay in between. Germline V lookup: CDR1 MNHEY, CDR2 SMNVEV (reference sequence).